This T cell receptor beta chain was documented in a study of cytomegalovirus exposure and HLA in healthy donors listed by TCRdb under 2017. Study-level background: An earlier analysis of some 500 of the donors reported about 290 Gb of sequence data and more than 90 million unique TCR beta sequences from 150 million to 200 million T cells. An early release covering some 640 HLA-typed donors comprised about 300 gigabases of sequencing data and 85 million or so unique TCR sequences. The genetic ancestry cluster associated with self-reported Caucasian donors included about 84% of the roughly 360 genotyped donors. The study was designed to test whether signatures of past pathogen exposure could be identified by cataloging public T cell receptors. The study profiled the T cell repertoires of under 850 subjects by immunosequencing and related them to cytomegalovirus serostatus. Besides the first cohort of roughly 700 subjects, a separate validation cohort made up of 120 different subjects was used. High-throughput TCR immunosequencing, statistical association of individual TCRs with disease status, and machine learning were combined to predict cytomegalovirus infection status. In a later analysis, previously published TCR beta repertoires from 550 to 700 donors were re-analyzed and high-resolution HLA genotyping was added so that TCR occurrence patterns could be studied. Rather than using new phenotypic data, the later analysis identified candidate immune exposures from TCR beta sequences and from how often those sequences occurred across donors. In an earlier analysis of roughly 600 of the donors, high-throughput TCR beta sequencing was used to judge whether each TCR beta V gene segment behaved as functional or pseudogenic. Alongside the repertoire data, information on donor age, sex, ethnicity and CMV serostatus was compiled. A later genetic analysis used genome-wide SNP genotypes for 398 of the 666 donors, treating that subset as a discovery cohort. Every discovery cohort repertoire had been produced on one sequencing platform. Class I and class II HLA loci were covered by the typing at four-digit resolution. The number of donors typed differed by locus, with roughly 620-630 for A, B, C, DRB1 and DQB1, more than 500 for DQA1, over 600 for DPA1, and some 450 for DPB1. Because of strong linkage in the cohort, roughly five DR-DQ haplotypes were treated as single units for association and clustering. On average, approximately 250,000 unique TCR beta nucleotide sequences were sequenced per donor among a few hundred genotyped donors of the cohort, with 15% to 20% of those sequences being non-productive.

The cohort was made up of 666 healthy bone marrow donors. At the time of sampling, all cohort members were nominally healthy, though unrecorded immune exposures were likely present. The donor tested CMV seronegative and was one of the 352 seronegative cohort members. A peripheral blood sample was provided by each donor, and peripheral blood mononuclear cells were used for TCR beta sequencing. Genomic DNA extraction from the blood cell samples was performed with the Qiagen DNeasy Blood Extraction Kit. Library prep was done by the immunoSEQ multiplex PCR assay. For the multiplex PCR, a mixture combining 60 forward primers for TCR Vbeta segments and 13 reverse primers for TCR Jbeta segments was used. The CDR3 region of rearranged TCR beta genes was amplified from genomic DNA by a multiplex PCR assay. Amplified TCR beta libraries were sequenced as 87-base-pair reads on the Illumina HiSeq System. Per the original workflow: Across the 500 to 700 repertoires, a later analysis counted approximately 75 million unique TCR beta chains, approximately 12 million of which were shared by at least two donors. A nearest-neighbor algorithm error-corrected the raw reads and collapsed the reads into unique sequences, merging closely related sequences to remove PCR and sequencing errors. CDR3 sequences were aligned to IMGT reference sequences to assign V, D and J gene segments. For a sequence to be retained, a match of at least six nucleotides to both a V gene segment and a J gene segment was required. Rearrangements were called productive when the CDR3 lacked stop codons and stayed in frame with V and J; all others were non-productive. CDR3 was defined by IMGT convention, running from the second conserved V-encoded cysteine to the conserved J-encoded phenylalanine. The earlier analysis of 500 to 750 of the donors excluded any sequence lacking an unambiguous match to a single V gene segment. In an earlier analysis of several hundred of the donors, V segments were called functional above 56.7% productive rearrangements and were called segregating when the between-donor standard deviation exceeded 5%. A statistical classification framework was built to diagnose cytomegalovirus status from the catalog of TCR beta chain sequences. A later analysis assigned V and J genes by comparing TCR nucleotide sequences with IMGT/GENE-DB human TR gene sequences. Using the TCRdist pipeline, a later analysis assigned CDR3 sequences along with most-parsimonious VDJ recombination scenarios. In a later analysis, each TCR beta chain was defined by its CDR3 amino acid sequence together with its V-gene family, and reads without a unique V-gene family were excluded. In a later analysis, 450 to 600 highly shared, low-generation-probability nucleotide sequences were removed to address suspected cross-contamination and a sequencing artifact. For each public chain, a later analysis derived a clonal expansion index from normalized ranks of inferred template counts within each repertoire. A later analysis computed generation probabilities with a VDJ recombination model fitted to out-of-frame rearrangements, and checked the results against IGoR. A later analysis scored TCR-TCR, TCR-HLA and TCR-CMV co-occurrence with hypergeometric tests, applying a repertoire-size bias correction to TCR pairs. A later analysis estimated false discovery rates by permuting HLA or CMV assignments 20 times. A later analysis grouped co-occurring TCRs with DBSCAN, adding TCRdist sequence similarity when clustering within HLA-allele-positive subsets. For co-occurrence clustering, repertoires with fewer than 30,000 or more than 120,000 public chains were excluded, along with roughly 5 repertoires with anomalous nucleotide sharing. TCRdb holds this immuneACCESS table with in-frame rearrangements only. Some clones are missing; in checked studies, unresolved V genes explain under half, and the rest has no known cause. V, J and clone size reflect that table, while D and trimming were determined from the DNA. This sample has about 200,000 clones in its table, and more than 65% of those were observed once. The top ten clonotypes cover about 1.7% of the sample.

Notes on this clone: No antigen is known for it. No quality values exist for individual bases; no much larger clone is one base distant.

Study-wide conclusions, independent of this receptor: A cluster of highly shared sequence variants was judged likely to represent a technical artifact of the sequencing pipeline. An association between a missense DCLRE1C variant and V-gene and J-gene trimming of TCR beta chains was found in a later genetic analysis and replicated in an independent cohort. A total of about 180 TCR beta chains were listed by the study as associated with cytomegalovirus. Correlated functional status among segregating V segments might reflect linkage disequilibrium, but an unknown experimental factor could not be ruled out. Immune exposure information for the cohort was limited to CMV serostatus. The authors suggested that the approach could potentially be generalized to other disease states and immunological phenotypes. Across donors, most TCR sequences were observed very rarely, whereas some public TCRs were present in many individuals. In an earlier analysis of more than 450 of the donors, most TCR beta V segments were observed in productive rearrangements about 87% or about 30% of the time, broadly matching IMGT annotations. Because HLA typing was unavailable for some donors at each locus, only the typed subset was used in association tests. According to a later analysis, TCR association rates differed among HLA loci, with DRB1 alleles showing the most associated TCRs and HLA-C alleles showing the fewest. A later analysis associated around 16,000 TCR beta sequences with specific HLA alleles at a false discovery rate of 0.05. Compared with equally common non-associated chains, HLA-associated TCR beta chains in a later analysis were more clonally expanded and had lower generation probabilities. Presence/absence analyses assumed roughly uniform sequencing depth across donors, an assumption that may not hold. Most CMV-associated TCR beta chains appeared to be HLA-restricted in a later analysis, and the HLA associations seemed to be driven largely by CMV exposure. In vitro tests confirmed that three of the cytomegalovirus-associated TCR beta chains recognize cytomegalovirus antigens. Several of the top co-occurrence clusters appeared to be linked to parvovirus B19, influenza, CMV and Epstein-Barr virus, according to a later analysis. Some IMGT-functional V segments, including TRBV6-2 and TRBV6-3, could not be distinguished by the 87-base-pair reads and were therefore excluded. The earlier analysis of a few hundred of the donors excluded approximately 17 rarely observed V segments, including chromosome 9 orphons, because counts were too low. In both the original and validation cohorts, the classifier was reported to diagnose cytomegalovirus status with high specificity and sensitivity. A further reported finding was that TCR beta sequences accurately predicted the HLA-A and HLA-B alleles for most subjects in the first cohort. Compared with the roughly 700-donor mean, donors in an Asian-associated ancestry cluster had fewer N-insertions in productive TCRs, according to a later genetic analysis. Assigning TCR associations to individual alleles was difficult when HLA alleles, especially DR and DQ, strongly co-occurred. Only TCR beta chains were sequenced in this cohort, and the absence of alpha or paired-chain data limited detectable features.

The germline V gene (reference sequence) sets CDR1 to GTSNPN and CDR2 to SVGIG. Spanning cysteine to phenylalanine, the CDR3 consists of 12 amino acids. The kept DNA is CDR3 alone, 36 bases in frame from the first base. The rearranged chain carries TRBV30 and TRBJ2-5; 7 bases in the middle match TRBD1. The tail of the sequence fits TRBJ2-7 better, so the J call may be wrong. The specimen sequenced was PBMCs. The sequence derives from a man over 45 in good health and CMV-seronegative. The DNA sequence is TGTGCCTCTGGACAGGATTCCTACGAGCAGTACTTC. Translated, it gives CASGQDSYEQYF.